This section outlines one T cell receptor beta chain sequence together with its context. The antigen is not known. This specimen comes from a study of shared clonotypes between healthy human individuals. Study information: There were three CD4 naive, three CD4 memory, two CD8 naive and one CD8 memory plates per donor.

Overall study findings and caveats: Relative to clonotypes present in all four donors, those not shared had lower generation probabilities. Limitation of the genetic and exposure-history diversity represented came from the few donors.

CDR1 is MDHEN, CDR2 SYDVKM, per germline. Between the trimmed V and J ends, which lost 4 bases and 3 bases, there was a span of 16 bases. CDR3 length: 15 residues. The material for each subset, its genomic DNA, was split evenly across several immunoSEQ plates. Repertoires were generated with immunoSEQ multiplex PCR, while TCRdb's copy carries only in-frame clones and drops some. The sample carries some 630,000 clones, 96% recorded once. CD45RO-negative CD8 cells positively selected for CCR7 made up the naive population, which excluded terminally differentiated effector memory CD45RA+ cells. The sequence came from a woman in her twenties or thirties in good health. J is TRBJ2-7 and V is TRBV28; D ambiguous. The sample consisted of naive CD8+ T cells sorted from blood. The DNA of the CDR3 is TGTGCCAGCAGTTCCACCCCCAGTAACCTCTACGAGCAGTACTTC. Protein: CASSSTPSNLYEQYF.